This T cell receptor beta chain comes out of a study of regulatory T cells in long-lasting Graves disease. Study-level information: Over-5-year antithyroid drug use with positive TSH receptor antibodies defined persistent Graves' disease in the study. The study, taken as a whole, reports: New patients shared 966 public clonotypes, and persistent patients shared more, with 2,500 to 3,000.

Sequencing libraries for TCR beta were prepared with iRepertoire HTBI primers and Arm-PCR of CDR3 regions. From the multiplex PCR reads, TCRdb called clonotypes with MiXCR, one entry per CDR3 protein. The sample yields a few hundred thousand distinct CDR3 sequences, around a quarter seen once. The sample holds many counts of this clonotype. Its cognate antigen is unknown. Time point indicated: persistent/refractory GD, antithyroid drugs over 5 years with positive TRAb. The authors made the TCR library using RNA they extracted from PBMCs. All patients originated from an endocrinology department located in Xi'an, China. This sample comprised peripheral blood mononuclear cells (PBMCs), obtained when the disease was refractory, from a patient treated with antithyroid drugs. The TCR was taken from a female donor with Graves disease.

CDR3 in DNA: TGTGCCAGCAGCCCGGACAGGTTTGGAGGCACTGAAGCTTTCTTT. Its protein is CASSPDRFGGTEAFF. The chain couples TRBV6-1 to TRBJ1-1; TRBD1 aligns across 7 bases. Germline CDR1 and CDR2: MNHNS and SASEGT. This CDR3 has 15 residues. Trimming took 6 bases from V and 4 from J; bases not matched to a gene: 11.